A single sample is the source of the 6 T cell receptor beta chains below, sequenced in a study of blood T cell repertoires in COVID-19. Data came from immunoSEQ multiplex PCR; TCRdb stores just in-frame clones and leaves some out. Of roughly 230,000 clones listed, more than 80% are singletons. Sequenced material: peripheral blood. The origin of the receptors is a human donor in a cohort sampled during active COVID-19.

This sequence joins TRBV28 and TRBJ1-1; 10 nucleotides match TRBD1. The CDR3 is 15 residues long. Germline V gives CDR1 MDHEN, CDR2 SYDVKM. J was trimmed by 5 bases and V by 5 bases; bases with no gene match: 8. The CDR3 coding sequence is TGTGCCAGCAGTCGACAGGGGGCCCGGGCTACTGAAGCTTTCTTT. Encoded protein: CASSRQGARATEAFF.

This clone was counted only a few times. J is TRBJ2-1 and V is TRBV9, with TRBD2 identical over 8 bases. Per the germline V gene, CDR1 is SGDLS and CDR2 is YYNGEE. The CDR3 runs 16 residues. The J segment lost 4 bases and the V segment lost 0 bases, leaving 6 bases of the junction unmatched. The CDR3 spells CASSVGAGGTYNEQFF. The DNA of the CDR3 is TGTGCCAGCAGCGTAGGTGCGGGGGGAACTTACAATGAGCAGTTCTTC.

CDR3 bases: TGTGCCACCAGTGATCCCCGGGGGGGAGGGGCCTACGAGCAGTACTTC. The encoded protein is CATSDPRGGGAYEQYF. The rearrangement links TRBV24-1 to TRBJ2-7; 8 bases line up with TRBD2. The V gene end was trimmed by 3 bases and the J gene end by 2 bases; junction bases not matched to a gene: 8. There are 16 residues in the CDR3. Looked up from germline, CDR1 is KGHDR and CDR2 is SFDVKD.

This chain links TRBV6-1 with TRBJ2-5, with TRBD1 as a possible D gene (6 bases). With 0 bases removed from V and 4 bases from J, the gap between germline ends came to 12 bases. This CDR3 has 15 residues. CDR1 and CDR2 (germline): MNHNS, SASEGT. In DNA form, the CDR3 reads TGTGCCAGCAGTGAAGCCTGGGGCAGGGGAGAGACCCAGTACTTC. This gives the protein CASSEAWGRGETQYF.

The CDR3 is CASSHPRGREGAGTDTQYF. In DNA form, the CDR3 reads TGTGCCAGCAGCCACCCTCGGGGTCGTGAGGGGGCCGGCACAGATACGCAGTATTTT. The chain is built from TRBV7-3 and TRBJ2-3, with 7 bases identical to TRBD1. The V gene's germline CDR1 is SGHTA and CDR2 FQGTGA. The CDR3 has 19 amino acids. With 5 bases clipped from V and 1 base from J, the junction kept 18 bases outside the gene matches.

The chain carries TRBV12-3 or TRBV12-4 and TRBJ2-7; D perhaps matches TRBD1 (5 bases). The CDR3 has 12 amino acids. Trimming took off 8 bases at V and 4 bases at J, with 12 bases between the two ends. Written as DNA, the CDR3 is TGTGCCAGCGGTCAGGGTGTTTACGAGCAGTACTTC. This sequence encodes CASGQGVYEQYF.